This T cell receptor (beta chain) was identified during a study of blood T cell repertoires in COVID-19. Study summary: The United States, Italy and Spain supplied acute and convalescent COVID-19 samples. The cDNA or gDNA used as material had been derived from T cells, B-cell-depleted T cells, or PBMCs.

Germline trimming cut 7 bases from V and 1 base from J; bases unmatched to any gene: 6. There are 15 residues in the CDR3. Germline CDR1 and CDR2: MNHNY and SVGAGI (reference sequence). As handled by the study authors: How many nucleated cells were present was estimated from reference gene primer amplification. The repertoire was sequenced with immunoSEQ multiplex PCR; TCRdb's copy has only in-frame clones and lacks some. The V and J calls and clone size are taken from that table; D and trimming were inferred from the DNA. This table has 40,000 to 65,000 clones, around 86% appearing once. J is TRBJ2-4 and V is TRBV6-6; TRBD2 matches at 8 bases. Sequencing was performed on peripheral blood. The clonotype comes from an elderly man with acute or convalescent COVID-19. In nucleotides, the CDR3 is TGTGCCAGCACTGATACGGGGGGGGCCAAAAACATTCAGTACTTC. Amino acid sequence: CASTDTGGAKNIQYF.